The 12 T cell receptor beta chains in this list originate from one sample, sequenced in a study of spatial heterogeneity in lung cancer. The time point: sample taken at primary tumor resection. TCRdb redid the calling of the 5' RACE reads with MiXCR, one entry per CDR3 protein. The table has approximately 5,200 distinct CDR3 sequences, around 2.7% seen once. The specimen comprised normal lung tissue next to the tumor, sampled at surgery. Receptors were obtained from a male donor with early-stage non-small cell lung cancer.

This clonotype was recorded at least ten times. The V gene is TRBV20-1, the J gene TRBJ2-7; D may be TRBD1 (6 bases). CDR3 size: 13 residues. Trimming removed 4 bases at V and 6 bases at J, with 16 bases between. CDR1 and CDR2 from the germline V gene are DFQATT and SNEGSKA (reference sequence). In DNA form, the CDR3 reads TGCAGTGCTACAATACAGGGTAGCCTCGAGCAGTACTTC. Translating gives CSATIQGSLEQYF.

This clonotype was counted ten times or more. V and J are TRBV4-3 and TRBJ2-5, with D unresolved. Germline-derived CDR1 and CDR2 are LGHNA and YSLEER. This CDR3 region has 13 residues. V was clipped by 0 bases and J by 7 bases, with 9 bases between them. CDR3 DNA sequence: TGCGCCAGCAGCCAAGATGGCACCGGGACCCAGTACTTC. Protein product: CASSQDGTGTQYF.

This clonotype was counted between two and nine times. The chain uses TRBV4-1 and TRBJ1-1; D is possibly TRBD1 (6 bases). The CDR3 runs 14 residues. V was cut by 2 bases and J by 5 bases, with 12 bases left in between. The germline V gene has CDR1 MGHRA and CDR2 YSYEKL. The DNA for the CDR3 is TGCGCCAGCAGCCAAACCGGGACATGGACTGAAGCTTTCTTT. Amino acid sequence: CASSQTGTWTEAFF.

This clonotype is medium-sized in the sample. This chain uses TRBV12-5 with TRBJ2-2; perhaps TRBD2 as D (6 bases). Trimming stripped 0 bases from V and 0 bases from J, with 17 bases between. Germline-derived CDR1 and CDR2 are LGHNT and FRNRAP. The CDR3 covers 19 residues. The DNA of the CDR3 is TGTGCTAGTGGTTTGGTACGGGACGGAGCGGGTACGAACACCGGGGAGCTGTTTTTT. The encoded protein is CASGLVRDGAGTNTGELFF.

This clonotype was picked up many times. J is TRBJ1-5 and V is TRBV20-1; 10 bases line up with TRBD1. The CDR3 totals 13 residues. Trimming at V came to 5 bases and at J to 5 bases, leaving 3 bases not matched to a gene. Per germline, CDR1 DFQATT and CDR2 SNEGSKA (reference sequence). The CDR3 spells CSAWTGGHQPQHF. CDR3 nucleotide sequence: TGCAGTGCTTGGACAGGGGGGCATCAGCCCCAGCATTTT.

The table lists this clonotype with many counts. This chain links TRBV20-1 with TRBJ2-5; 9 bases align to TRBD2. The germline gives CDR1 DFQATT, CDR2 SNEGSKA (reference sequence). The length of the CDR3 is 13 residues. V was clipped by 6 bases and J by 1 base; unmatched bases: 3. The CDR3 DNA is TGCAGTGCCCAAGCGGGGGGCCAAGAGACCCAGTACTTC. Amino acids: CSAQAGGQETQYF.

This clonotype rates as medium-sized. The V call is TRBV7-2, the J call TRBJ2-1; 11 bases align to TRBD2. Germline CDR1 is SGHTA and CDR2 is FQGNSA. The CDR3 consists of 15 residues. Trimming removed 5 bases from V and 6 bases from J; junction bases left unmatched: 6. CDR3 region: CASSRLAGSANEQFF. CDR3 nucleotide sequence: TGTGCCAGCAGCCGACTAGCGGGGTCTGCCAATGAGCAGTTCTTC.

This clonotype ranks as medium-sized. The chain's CDR3 is CSTQRSGRLSYEQYV. The CDR3 coding sequence is TGCAGCACCCAGCGCAGCGGCAGGCTTTCCTACGAGCAGTACGTC. The chain recombines TRBV29-1 with TRBJ2-7; tentatively, D is TRBD2 (5 bases). The ends were cut back, 8 bases at V and 1 base at J, with 21 bases in the middle. The CDR3 length is 15 residues. Per germline, CDR1 SQVTM and CDR2 ANQGSEA.

This clonotype was counted ten times or more. The V gene is TRBV19, the J gene TRBJ2-5; 7 nucleotides agree with TRBD1. Unmatched junction bases numbered 0, after V lost 4 bases and J lost 4 bases. There are 12 residues in the CDR3. Per the germline V gene, CDR1 is LNHDA and CDR2 is SQIVND (reference sequence). CDR3 sequence: CASSTGGETQYF. CDR3 sequence (DNA): TGTGCCAGTAGTACAGGGGGAGAGACCCAGTACTTC. The full variable domain, with the rest looked up from reference TRBV19 and TRBJ2-5, is DGGITQSPKYLFRKEGQNVTLSCEQNLNHDAMYWYRQDPGQGLRLIYYSQIVNDFQKGDIAEGYSVSREKKESFPLTVTSAQKNPTAFYLCASSTGGETQYFGPGTRLLVL.

Concerning this clonotype itself: This may be a read error: a much more frequent sequence differs by one nucleotide. This chain uses TRBV5-1 with TRBJ1-2, with TRBD1 matching over 9 bases. CDR1 and CDR2 from the germline V gene are SGHRS and YFSETQ. The length of the CDR3 is 17 residues. CDR3 in amino acids: CASSLDRGRLDYYGYNF. The CDR3 DNA reads as TGCGCCAGCAGCTTGGACAGGGGGCGCCTTGACTACTATGGCTACAACTTC.

This clonotype is medium-sized. The CDR3 protein is CASSLGGGGNTEAFF. The CDR3 coding sequence is TGCGCCAGCAGCTTGGGAGGAGGAGGGAACACTGAAGCTTTCTTT. The rearrangement uses TRBV5-1 and TRBJ1-1; D not resolved. Germline V gene data show CDR1 as SGHRS and CDR2 as YFSETQ. The V and J ends lost 0 bases and 1 base respectively, with 10 bases between them. There are 15 residues in the CDR3.

This clonotype is categorized as medium-sized. This chain uses TRBV6-2 or TRBV6-3 with TRBJ2-7; D may be TRBD1 or TRBD2 (5 bases each). Per germline, CDR1 MNHEY and CDR2 SVGEGT. This CDR3 spans 15 amino acids. The V gene lost 8 bases and the J gene lost 5 bases, with 22 bases spanning the gap. Written as DNA, the CDR3 is TGTGCCAGCCGTCTAGAGGGGAACCTTGTCCACGAGCAGTACTTC. This encodes CASRLEGNLVHEQYF.